The entry that follows covers one T cell receptor beta chain sequence. Sequencing was performed with immunoSEQ multiplex PCR; in TCRdb, only in-frame clones are kept and a portion is missing. The sample has tens of thousands of clones; approximately 86% are singletons. Sampling of blood occurred at baseline, cycle 4 day 1, and cycle 7 day 1. The CDR3 has 16 amino acids. Germline assignment: CDR1 SGDLS and CDR2 YYNGEE. V dropped 6 bases and J dropped 2; count of bases not matched to a gene: 11. The data originate from a study of OX40 agonist ivuxolimab in advanced cancers. The sequencing used CD4+ or CD8+ T cells sorted from blood, collected in a trial of the OX40 agonist ivuxolimab. The TCR sequence derives from an adult with an advanced solid tumor such as melanoma, head and neck, liver or kidney cancer. This chain uses TRBV9 with TRBJ2-3; 8 nucleotides agree with TRBD2. The CDR3 nucleotides are TGTGCCAGCAACCCCTCCGGGGGGGAATTCACAGATACGCAGTATTTT. Protein sequence: CASNPSGGEFTDTQYF.